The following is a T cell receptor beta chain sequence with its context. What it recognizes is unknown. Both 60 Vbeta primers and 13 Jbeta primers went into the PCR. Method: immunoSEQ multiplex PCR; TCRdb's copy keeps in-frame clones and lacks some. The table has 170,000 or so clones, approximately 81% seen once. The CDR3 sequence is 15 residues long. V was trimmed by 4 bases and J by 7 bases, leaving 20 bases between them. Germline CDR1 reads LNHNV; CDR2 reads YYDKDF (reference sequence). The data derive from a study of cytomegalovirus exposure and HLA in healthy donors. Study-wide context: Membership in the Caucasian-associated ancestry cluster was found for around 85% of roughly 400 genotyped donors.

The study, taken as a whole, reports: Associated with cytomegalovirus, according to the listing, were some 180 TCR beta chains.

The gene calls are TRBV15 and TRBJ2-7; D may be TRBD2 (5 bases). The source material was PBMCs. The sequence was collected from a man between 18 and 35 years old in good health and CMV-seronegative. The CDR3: CATSTFSRRSGEQYF. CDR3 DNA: TGTGCCACCAGCACCTTCTCCCGGCGGTCGGGAGAGCAGTACTTC.